This TCR beta chain was sequenced in a study of STAT5B mutations in CD4+ large granular lymphocyte leukemia. Repertoires were generated with immunoSEQ multiplex PCR, while TCRdb's copy carries only in-frame clones and drops some. Counted here are just under 450 clones, around 57% occurring once; the ten biggest clones make up approximately 80%. Trimming removed 0 bases at V and 5 bases at J, with 9 bases between. The CDR3 is 14 amino acids. The V gene's germline CDR1 is SGHRS and CDR2 YFSETQ. Material for sequencing was PBMCs. This chain links TRBV5-1 with TRBJ2-4; D is uncertain. The clonotype was recovered from a woman between 65 and 79 years old with CD4+ T-cell large granular lymphocyte leukemia. DNA for the CDR3: TGCGCCAGCAGCTTGGCCGGCAGAGAAAACATTCAGTACTTC. Amino acids: CASSLAGRENIQYF.